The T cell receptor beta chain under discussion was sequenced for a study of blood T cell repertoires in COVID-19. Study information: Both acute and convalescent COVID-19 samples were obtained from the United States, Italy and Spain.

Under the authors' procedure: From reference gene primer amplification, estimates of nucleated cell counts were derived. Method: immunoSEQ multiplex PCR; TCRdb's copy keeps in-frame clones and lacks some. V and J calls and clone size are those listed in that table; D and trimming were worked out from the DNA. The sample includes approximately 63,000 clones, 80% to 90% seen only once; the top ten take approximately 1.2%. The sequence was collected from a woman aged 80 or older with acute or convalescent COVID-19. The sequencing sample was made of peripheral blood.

The CDR3 sequence is CASSQGPGGGYTF. DNA for the CDR3: TGTGCCAGCAGCCAGGGACCGGGAGGTGGCTACACCTTC. The chain links TRBV6-5 to TRBJ1-2; D might be TRBD1 (5 bases). Germline V gene lookup returns CDR1 MNHEY and CDR2 SVGAGI. The CDR3 loop spans 13 amino acids. Trimming stripped 6 bases from V and 7 bases from J, with 15 bases between.